This TCR beta chain was retrieved from a study of metastatic and nonmetastatic thyroid tumors. As processed by the authors: Construction of a distant-metastasis classifier for papillary thyroid cancer relied on CDR3 differences across clinicopathological groups. TCRdb reanalyzed the PCR reads via MiXCR. TCRdb, rather than the study authors, made the V and J calls. The table lists 30,000 to 40,000 clones, 25% to 35% of them singletons. Each patient came to thyroid surgery without any prior treatment (of any kind). CDR1 is LGHDT, CDR2 YNNKEL, per germline (reference sequence). This CDR3 is 16 amino acids long. V lost 0 bases, J lost 1 base, and 10 bases lay in between.

The sequence was collected from a female donor with papillary thyroid cancer or a benign thyroid nodule (not recorded which). Some clones in this sample may be carry-over from other donors' samples. The sample comprised blood. The J gene is TRBJ1-5, the V gene TRBV3-1, with D unresolved. CDR3 bases: TGTGCCAGCAGCCAAGAGGAAGGGAGGAGCAATCAGCCCCAGCATTTT. This encodes CASSQEEGRSNQPQHF. Supplemented by reference TRBV3-1 and TRBJ1-5, the full variable domain reads DTAVSQTPKYLVTQMGNDKSIKCEQNLGHDTMYWYKQDSKKFLKIMFSYNNKELIINETVPNRFSPKSPDKAHLNLHINSLELGDSAVYFCASSQEEGRSNQPQHFGDGTRLSIL.